This is a list of T cell receptor beta chains from one sample in a study of long-term antiretroviral therapy in people with HIV. TCRdb's table, derived via immunoSEQ multiplex PCR, lists solely in-frame clones and lacks some. This sample carries about 50,000 clones, around four fifths of them seen once, and the ten largest clones take approximately 3%. The material sequenced was unsorted PBMCs, taken 0.8 years after starting antiretroviral therapy. The receptors were gathered from a woman under 30 with HIV. Both conserved end residues are part of each CDR3. Fields, in order: J gene, V gene, D gene, clone size, CDR3 length, CDR3 protein, CDR3 DNA. A D gene is named only where the DNA matches it firmly. The listing skips clone size in some rows; elsewhere it reads once, few, many or a size class.

TRBJ1-5 | TRBV6-6 | - | - | 14 | CASSYSAGDQPQHF | TGTGCCAGCAGTTACTCGGCAGGGGATCAGCCCCAGCATTTT
TRBJ2-1 | TRBV4-3 | TRBD2 | - | 17 | CASSQWTSGISYNEQFF | TGCGCCAGCAGCCAATGGACTAGCGGGATCTCCTACAATGAGCAGTTCTTC
TRBJ2-1 | TRBV28 | - | once | 12 | CASTGSYNEQFF | TGTGCCAGCACGGGGTCCTACAATGAGCAGTTCTTC
TRBJ1-2 | TRBV5-8 | - | - | 16 | CASSLRTVSFNYGYTF | TGTGCCAGCAGCTTAAGGACAGTAAGCTTTAACTATGGCTACACCTTC
TRBJ2-7 | TRBV7-6 | TRBD2 | - | 14 | CASSAGLAGDEQYF | TGTGCCAGCAGCGCGGGACTAGCGGGAGATGAGCAGTACTTC
TRBJ1-5 | TRBV15 | - | - | 13 | CATSQGAGQPQHF | TGTGCCACCAGCCAAGGGGCGGGACAGCCCCAGCATTTT
TRBJ1-2 | TRBV7-9 | - | - | 12 | CASSLAINGYTF | TGTGCCAGCAGCTTAGCGATAAATGGCTACACCTTC
TRBJ1-3 | TRBV19 | - | - | 13 | CASSDSAGNTIYF | TGTGCCAGTAGTGACAGCGCTGGAAACACCATATATTTT
TRBJ2-3 | TRBV7-9 | TRBD2 | - | 16 | CASSISGSPSTDTQYF | TGTGCCAGCAGCATTAGCGGGTCACCTAGCACAGATACGCAGTATTTT
TRBJ2-3 | TRBV29-1 | - | - | 15 | CSVDESSEGTDTQYF | TGCAGCGTTGACGAGTCTAGCGAGGGCACAGATACGCAGTATTTT
TRBJ1-4 | TRBV27 | TRBD1 | - | 17 | CASSQKRQGGFYEKLFF | TGTGCCAGCAGTCAAAAGAGGCAGGGGGGTTTTTATGAAAAACTGTTTTTT
TRBJ2-7 | TRBV7-6 | - | - | 14 | CASSLVSTSYEQYF | TGTGCCAGCAGCTTAGTTTCGACTTCCTACGAGCAGTACTTC
TRBJ2-1 | TRBV5-1 | - | - | 16 | CASSLGSGGGYNEQFF | TGCGCCAGCAGCTTGGGTTCGGGGGGCGGTTACAATGAGCAGTTCTTC
TRBJ2-5 | TRBV6-1 | - | - | 11 | CASSEVKTQYF | TGTGCCAGCAGTGAAGTAAAGACCCAGTACTTC
TRBJ2-2 | TRBV19 | TRBD2 | - | 14 | CASTGLAGTGELFF | TGTGCCAGTACAGGACTAGCGGGTACCGGGGAGCTGTTTTTT
TRBJ2-2 | TRBV5-1 | - | - | 15 | CASSYSEGSTGELFF | TGCGCCAGCAGCTACTCAGAGGGGAGCACCGGGGAGCTGTTTTTT
TRBJ2-7 | TRBV10-2 | - | few | 12 | CASLLGSYEQYF | TGCGCCAGCCTACTGGGCTCCTACGAGCAGTACTTC
TRBJ2-2 | TRBV6-4 | TRBD2 | - | 13 | CASSETSPGELFF | TGTGCCAGCAGTGAGACTAGCCCCGGGGAGCTGTTTTTT
TRBJ2-4 | TRBV6-5 | TRBD1 | - | 14 | CASRPDRAENIQYF | TGTGCCAGCAGACCGGACAGGGCGGAGAACATTCAGTACTTC
TRBJ2-6 | TRBV9 | - | once | 18 | CASSFGLEASSGANVLTF | TGTGCCAGCAGCTTCGGTCTGGAGGCCTCCTCTGGGGCCAACGTCCTGACTTTC
TRBJ2-3 | TRBV11-3 | - | - | 14 | CASSLRGSTDTQYF | TGTGCCAGCAGCTTACGGGGAAGCACAGATACGCAGTATTTT
TRBJ2-5 | TRBV10-1 | - | - | 14 | CASSLSRAQETQYF | TGCGCCAGCTCCCTCTCGCGGGCCCAAGAGACCCAGTACTTC
TRBJ2-5 | TRBV7-9 | - | - | 12 | CASSLYAATQYF | TGTGCCAGCAGCTTATATGCTGCGACCCAGTACTTC
TRBJ1-4 | TRBV28 | - | - | 16 | CASSPSGGLGNEKLFF | TGTGCCAGCAGTCCCTCCGGGGGGCTCGGTAATGAAAAACTGTTTTTT
TRBJ2-1 | TRBV5-1 | - | - | 14 | CASSTTAGPNEQFF | TGCGCCAGCAGCACTACTGCAGGGCCCAATGAGCAGTTCTTC
TRBJ1-1 | TRBV14 | - | - | 14 | CASSQDLTGVEAFF | TGTGCCAGCAGCCAAGATCTCACGGGAGTGGAAGCTTTCTTT
TRBJ1-2 | TRBV9 | TRBD1 | - | 17 | CASSVADRGLSPYGYTF | TGTGCCAGCAGCGTAGCCGACAGGGGGCTTTCCCCCTATGGCTACACCTTC
TRBJ1-5 | TRBV10-1 | - | - | 17 | CASSAAYEEGENQPQHF | TGCGCCAGCAGTGCCGCCTACGAGGAGGGTGAGAATCAGCCCCAGCATTTT
TRBJ2-5 | TRBV1 | - | - | 13 | CTSSQKTRSIQYF | TGCACCAGCAGCCAGAAAACTCGCTCCATCCAGTACTTC
TRBJ1-2 | TRBV18 | - | - | 14 | CASSPTGFFYGYTF | TGTGCCAGCTCACCGACGGGTTTTTTTTATGGCTACACCTTC
TRBJ2-5 | TRBV6-6 | - | - | 11 | CASSHMTTQYF | TGTGCCAGCAGCCACATGACGACCCAGTACTTC
TRBJ2-3 | TRBV5-6 | - | - | 15 | CASSLGGPGADTQYF | TGTGCCAGCAGCTTGGGGGGGCCCGGCGCAGATACGCAGTATTTT
TRBJ2-1 | TRBV7-2 | TRBD1 | - | 15 | CASSLGTGRYNEQFF | TGTGCCAGCAGCTTAGGGACAGGGCGCTACAATGAGCAGTTCTTC
TRBJ1-2 | TRBV2 | TRBD1 | few | 12 | CALISGGYGYTF | TGTGCCTTGATATCAGGGGGGTATGGCTACACCTTC
TRBJ2-1 | TRBV9 | - | - | 14 | CASSVGGTDNEQFF | TGTGCCAGCAGCGTTGGGGGTACCGACAATGAGCAGTTCTTC
TRBJ2-1 | TRBV11-3 | - | - | 14 | CASSPGDFYNEQFF | TGTGCCAGCAGCCCGGGAGATTTCTACAATGAGCAGTTCTTC
TRBJ2-3 | TRBV14 | - | - | 13 | CASQRTLTDTQYF | TGTGCCAGCCAGAGGACTCTCACAGATACGCAGTATTTT
TRBJ2-5 | TRBV11-2 | - | - | 15 | CASSLVTGWGETQYF | TGTGCCAGCAGCTTAGTCACCGGGTGGGGCGAGACCCAGTACTTC
TRBJ1-3 | TRBV9 | - | - | 15 | CASSVGDSSGNTIYF | TGTGCCAGCAGCGTAGGTGACAGCTCTGGAAACACCATATATTTT
TRBJ1-5 | TRBV28 | - | - | 15 | CASSLPTGIHQPQHF | TGTGCCAGCAGTTTACCTACAGGGATTCACCAGCCCCAGCATTTT
TRBJ2-1 | TRBV14 | - | - | 14 | CASSQMGSGNEQFF | TGTGCCAGCAGCCAGATGGGGTCGGGGAATGAGCAGTTCTTC
TRBJ2-1 | TRBV7-3 | - | - | 14 | CASSFLGGVNEQFF | TGTGCCAGCAGCTTTTTAGGGGGAGTGAATGAGCAGTTCTTC
TRBJ2-3 | TRBV5-1 | - | - | 16 | CASSLAGARETDTQYF | TGCGCCAGCAGCTTGGCAGGGGCTAGAGAAACAGATACGCAGTATTTT
TRBJ1-4 | TRBV2 | - | few | 12 | CASTPANEKLFF | TGTGCCAGCACCCCAGCTAATGAAAAACTGTTTTTT
TRBJ2-5 | TRBV27 | TRBD2 | - | 15 | CASSLQAGRAETQYF | TGTGCCAGCAGCCTACAAGCGGGACGAGCAGAGACCCAGTACTTC
TRBJ1-1 | TRBV11-3 | - | once | 13 | CASSYSLGTEAFF | TGTGCCAGCAGCTACTCGCTGGGCACTGAAGCTTTCTTT
TRBJ1-4 | TRBV6-5 | - | - | 13 | CASSIKLLEKLFF | TGTGCCAGCAGCATAAAACTACTGGAAAAACTGTTTTTT
TRBJ2-1 | TRBV5-6 | - | - | 14 | CASSFPGIDNEQFF | TGTGCCAGCAGCTTTCCGGGAATCGACAATGAGCAGTTCTTC
TRBJ2-1 | TRBV7-9 | TRBD2 | - | 17 | CASSTPNAGAGYNEQFF | TGTGCCAGCAGCACCCCCAATGCGGGAGCAGGTTACAATGAGCAGTTCTTC
TRBJ2-3 | TRBV9 | TRBD2 | - | 15 | CASSEAGLGTDTQYF | TGTGCCAGCAGCGAAGCGGGATTGGGCACAGATACGCAGTATTTT
TRBJ1-2 | TRBV21-1 | - | - | 12 | CASRGCAYGYTF | TGTGCCAGCCGGGGCTGCGCCTATGGCTACACCTTC
TRBJ2-2 | TRBV5-1 | - | - | 16 | CASSLGRGTHLIELFF | TGCGCCAGCAGCTTGGGAAGAGGGACCCACCTGATAGAGCTGTTTTTT
TRBJ2-3 | TRBV28 | - | - | 14 | CASNGGADGDTQYF | TGTGCCAGCAACGGAGGGGCGGACGGAGATACGCAGTATTTT
TRBJ1-2 | TRBV6-5 | - | once | 15 | CASSTTEFTNYGYTF | TGTGCCAGCAGCACCACAGAATTTACTAACTATGGCTACACCTTC
TRBJ2-7 | TRBV4-3 | - | - | 16 | CASSQDPTVGSYEQYF | TGCGCCAGCAGCCAAGATCCAACCGTCGGCTCCTACGAGCAGTACTTC
TRBJ1-1 | TRBV5-6 | - | few | 11 | CASSLSTEAFF | TGTGCCAGCAGCTTGAGCACTGAAGCTTTCTTT
TRBJ2-7 | TRBV7-2 | - | - | 14 | CASSFPGSSYEQYF | TGTGCCAGCAGCTTTCCCGGGAGCTCCTACGAGCAGTACTTC
TRBJ2-7 | TRBV19 | TRBD2 | - | 22 | CASSIKGQTGLAGSLTSYEQYF | TGTGCCAGTAGTATTAAAGGGCAGACTGGACTAGCGGGGTCCCTTACTTCCTACGAGCAGTACTTC